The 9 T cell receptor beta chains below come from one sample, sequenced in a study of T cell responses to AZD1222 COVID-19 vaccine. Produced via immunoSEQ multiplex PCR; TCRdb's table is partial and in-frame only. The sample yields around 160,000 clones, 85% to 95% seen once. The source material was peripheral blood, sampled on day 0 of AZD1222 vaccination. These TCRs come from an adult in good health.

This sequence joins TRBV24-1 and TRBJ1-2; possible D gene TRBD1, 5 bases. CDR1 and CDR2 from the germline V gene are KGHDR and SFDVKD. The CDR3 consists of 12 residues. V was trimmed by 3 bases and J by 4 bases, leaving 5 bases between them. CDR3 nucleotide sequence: TGTGCCACCAGTGATGGGGCCTATGGCTACACCTTC. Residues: CATSDGAYGYTF.

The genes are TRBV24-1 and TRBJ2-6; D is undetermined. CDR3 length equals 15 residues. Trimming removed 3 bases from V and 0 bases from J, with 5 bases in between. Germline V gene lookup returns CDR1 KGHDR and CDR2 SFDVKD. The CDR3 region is CATSDGVSGANVLTF. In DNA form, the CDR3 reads TGTGCCACCAGTGATGGAGTCTCTGGGGCCAACGTCCTGACTTTC.

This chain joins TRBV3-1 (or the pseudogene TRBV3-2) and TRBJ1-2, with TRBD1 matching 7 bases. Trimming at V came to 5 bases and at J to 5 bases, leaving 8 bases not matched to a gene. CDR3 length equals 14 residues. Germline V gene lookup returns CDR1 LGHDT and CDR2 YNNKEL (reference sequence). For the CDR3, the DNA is TGTGCCAGCAGCTTCAGGACAGGTGATTATGGCTACACCTTC. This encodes CASSFRTGDYGYTF.

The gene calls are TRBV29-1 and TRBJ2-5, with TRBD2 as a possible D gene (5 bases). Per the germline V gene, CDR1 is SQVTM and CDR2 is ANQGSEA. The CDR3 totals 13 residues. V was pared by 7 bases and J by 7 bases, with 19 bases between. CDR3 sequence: CSAREGSSRTQYF. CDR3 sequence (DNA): TGCAGCGCTAGAGAGGGTAGCTCCAGGACCCAGTACTTC.

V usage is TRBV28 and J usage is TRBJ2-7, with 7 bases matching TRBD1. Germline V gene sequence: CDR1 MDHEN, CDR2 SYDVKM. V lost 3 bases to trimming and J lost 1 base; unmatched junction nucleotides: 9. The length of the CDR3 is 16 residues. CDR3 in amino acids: CASSFEFARGSYEQYF. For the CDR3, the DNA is TGTGCCAGCAGTTTCGAGTTTGCCAGGGGGTCCTACGAGCAGTACTTC.

CDR3 protein: CASSPVRGPTEAFF. The CDR3 DNA is TGTGCCAGCAGCCCGGTCAGGGGGCCCACTGAAGCTTTCTTT. This chain joins TRBV7-9 and TRBJ1-1, with TRBD1 matching 8 bases. The V and J ends lost 5 bases and 4 bases, in that order; junction bases with no gene match: 6. CDR3 length: 14 residues. CDR1 is SEHNR, CDR2 FQNEAQ, per germline (reference sequence).

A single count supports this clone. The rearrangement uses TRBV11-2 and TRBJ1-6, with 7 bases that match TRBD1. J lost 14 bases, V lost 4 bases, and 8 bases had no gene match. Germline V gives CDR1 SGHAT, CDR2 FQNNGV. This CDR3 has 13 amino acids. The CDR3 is CASSSTPTGALHF. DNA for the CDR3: TGTGCCAGCAGCTCCACCCCCACAGGGGCCCTCCACTTT.

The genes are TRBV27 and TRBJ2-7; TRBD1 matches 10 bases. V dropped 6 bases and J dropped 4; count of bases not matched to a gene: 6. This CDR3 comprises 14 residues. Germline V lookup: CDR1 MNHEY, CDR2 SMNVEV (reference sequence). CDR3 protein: CASSPRDRGYEQYF. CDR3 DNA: TGTGCCAGCAGCCCCCGGGACAGGGGATACGAGCAGTACTTC.

CDR3 sequence reads: CSVETGYEQYF. CDR3 nucleotide sequence: TGCAGCGTTGAAACCGGCTACGAGCAGTACTTC. The chain couples TRBV29-1 to TRBJ2-7; D not resolved. The ends were cut back, 2 bases at V and 3 bases at J, with 5 bases in the middle. Looked up from germline, CDR1 is SQVTM and CDR2 is ANQGSEA. This CDR3 is built from 11 residues.